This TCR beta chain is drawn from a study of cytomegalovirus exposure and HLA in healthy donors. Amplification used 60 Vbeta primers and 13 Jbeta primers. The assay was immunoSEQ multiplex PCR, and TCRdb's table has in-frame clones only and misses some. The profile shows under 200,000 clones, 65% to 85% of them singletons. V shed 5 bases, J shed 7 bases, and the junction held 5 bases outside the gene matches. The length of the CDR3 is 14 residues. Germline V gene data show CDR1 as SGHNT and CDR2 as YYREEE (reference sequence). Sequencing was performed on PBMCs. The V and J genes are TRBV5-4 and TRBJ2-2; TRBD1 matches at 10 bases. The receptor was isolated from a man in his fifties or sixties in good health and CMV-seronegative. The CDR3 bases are TGTGCCAGCAGTGGTTGGACAGGGGGCGGGGAGCTGTTTTTT. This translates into CASSGWTGGGELFF.